This TCR beta chain is from a study of Ad26.COV2.S vaccination and SARS-CoV-2 variants. Study-wide findings and caveats: Measurement of non-spike TCR breadth gave similar results in vaccine and placebo recipients. Substantial response breadth was reportedly seen for spike-specific CD8+ and CD4+ T cells after vaccination. Possibly, TCR breadth and depth analyses underestimated total T cell responses.

With regard to this clone: Antigen specificity is unknown.

TCRdb's table, derived via immunoSEQ multiplex PCR, lists solely in-frame clones and lacks some. The sample shows 200,000 to 250,000 clones, approximately 88% of them seen only once. Treatment noted: about 20 received Ad26.COV2.S at low or high dose, single or two shots; several received placebo; per-sample allocation not given. On day 63 after the first injection, vaccine and placebo recipients gave samples. Germline loops: CDR1 MDHEN, CDR2 SYDVKM. V gave up 8 bases and J gave up 4 bases, with 8 bases separating them. The CDR3 totals 11 residues. The chain employs TRBV28 and TRBJ1-2; no clear D. The specimen comprised peripheral blood, sampled in a trial of Ad26.COV2.S vaccine versus placebo. The sequence was obtained from a person aged 18-65 years who received the Ad26.COV2.S COVID-19 vaccine or a placebo. DNA of the CDR3: TGTGCCAGCCGAAGGGCCTATGGCTACACCTTC. Its protein is CASRRAYGYTF.